One sample yielded the 18 T cell receptor beta chains listed below, sequenced in a study of technical replicates of blood from a handful of donors. The protocol was immunoSEQ multiplex PCR, while the TCRdb copy is restricted to in-frame clones and leaves out a portion. The repertoire holds more than 75,000 clones, with 90% to 95% as singletons. The specimen was T cells isolated from PBMCs. These receptor sequences come from a human donor in good health.

The chain employs TRBV25-1 and TRBJ1-1, with D perhaps matching TRBD1 (5 bases). The CDR3 is 12 amino acids. Germline CDR1 MGHDK, CDR2 SYGVNS. Trimming pared 6 bases from V and 5 bases from J, leaving 10 bases between. CDR3 in DNA: TGTGCCAGCAGCCGGGAGGGGACTGAAGCTTTCTTT. It specifies CASSREGTEAFF.

The genes are TRBV19 and TRBJ2-3; D may be TRBD1 (6 bases). The germline CDR1 and CDR2 sequences are LNHDA and SQIVND (reference sequence). Trimming removed 9 bases from V and 1 base from J, with 11 bases in between. There are 13 residues in the CDR3. The CDR3 DNA sequence: TGTGCCAGCACAGGGATAGGCACAGATACGCAGTATTTT. Translating it yields CASTGIGTDTQYF. Complete variable domain (other parts from reference TRBV19 and TRBJ2-3): DGGITQSPKYLFRKEGQNVTLSCEQNLNHDAMYWYRQDPGQGLRLIYYSQIVNDFQKGDIAEGYSVSREKKESFPLTVTSAQKNPTAFYLCASTGIGTDTQYFGPGTRLTVL.

V and J are TRBV2 and TRBJ2-7, with 9 bases matching TRBD1. The CDR3 is 14 residues long. Germline CDR1 and CDR2: SNHLY and FYNNEI. Trimming cost V 2 bases and J 7 bases; bases outside gene matches: 6. The CDR3 nucleotides read TGTGCCAGCAGTGAATTGGGACAGGGAGCAGAGCAGTACTTC. Its translation is CASSELGQGAEQYF. Looking up the rest from reference TRBV2 and TRBJ2-7 gives the full variable domain: EPEVTQTPSHQVTQMGQEVILRCVPISNHLYFYWYRQILGQKVEFLVSFYNNEISEKSEIFDDQFSVERPDGSNFTLKIRSTKLEDSAMYFCASSELGQGAEQYFGPGTRLTVT.

The chain is built from TRBV29-1 and TRBJ1-5; a weak D match, TRBD1 (5 bases). Between the trimmed V and J ends, which lost 4 bases and 4 bases, there was a span of 8 bases. This CDR3 has 12 residues. Germline values: CDR1 SQVTM, CDR2 ANQGSEA. CDR3 in DNA: TGCAGCGTTGTTTCAGGGAATCAGCCCCAGCATTTT. As protein: CSVVSGNQPQHF.

This clone showed up just once. This chain joins TRBV15 and TRBJ1-1; unclear D gene. Germline CDR1 is LNHNV and CDR2 is YYDKDF (reference sequence). The V and J ends lost 5 bases and 0 bases respectively, with 10 bases between them. The CDR3 is 14 residues long. CDR3 region: CATSPPGLNTEAFF. The DNA of the CDR3 is TGTGCCACCAGCCCCCCTGGCCTGAACACTGAAGCTTTCTTT. Full variable domain (rest looked up from reference TRBV15 and TRBJ1-1): DAMVIQNPRYQVTQFGKPVTLSCSQTLNHNVMYWYQQKSSQAPKLLFHYYDKDFNNEADTPDNFQSRRPNTSFCFLDIRSPGLGDTAMYLCATSPPGLNTEAFFGQGTRLTVV.

The chain employs TRBV5-5 and TRBJ2-1; 8 bases map to TRBD2. Looked up from germline, CDR1 is SGHKS and CDR2 is YYEKEE (reference sequence). The V gene end was trimmed by 4 bases and the J gene end by 7 bases; junction bases not matched to a gene: 16. There are 17 residues in the CDR3. CDR3 DNA: TGTGCCAGCAGCCTAATCGTCAGCGGGAGTCTAGGAAATGAGCAGTTCTTC. It encodes CASSLIVSGSLGNEQFF.

V gene TRBV6-5 combines with J gene TRBJ1-5; no clear D gene. The CDR3 consists of 16 residues. Germline CDR1 MNHEY, CDR2 SVGAGI. Trimming took off 0 bases at V and 1 base at J, with 10 bases between the two ends. CDR3 DNA sequence: TGTGCCAGCAGTTACTCGGGCCCCTCAAGCAATCAGCCCCAGCATTTT. It is translated as CASSYSGPSSNQPQHF.

The rearrangement joins TRBV18 to TRBJ2-7; 12 bases match TRBD2. Germline trimming cut 6 bases from V and 5 bases from J; bases unmatched to any gene: 8. This CDR3 is 15 amino acids long. The germline V gene encodes CDR1 KGHSH and CDR2 LQKENI. CDR3 DNA sequence: TGTGCCAGCTCTCCTACTAGCGGGAGGACGAACGAGCAGTACTTC. Translation: CASSPTSGRTNEQYF.

The J gene is TRBJ2-7, the V gene TRBV2, with 11 positions matching TRBD2. CDR1 is SNHLY, CDR2 FYNNEI, per germline. There are 14 residues in the CDR3. The ends lost 6 bases at V and 6 bases at J; junction bases unmatched: 7. The CDR3: CASSVAGGRVEQYF. DNA of the CDR3: TGTGCCAGCAGCGTAGCGGGGGGGCGGGTCGAGCAGTACTTC.

The chain employs TRBV11-3 and TRBJ2-1; 11 bases are a match to TRBD2. The V and J ends lost 5 bases and 5 bases, in that order; junction bases with no gene match: 2. This CDR3 is built from 14 residues. The germline V gene encodes CDR1 SGHNT and CDR2 YENEEA. The CDR3 reads CASSKLAGDNEQFF. CDR3 bases: TGTGCCAGCAGCAAACTAGCGGGGGACAATGAGCAGTTCTTC.

This CDR3 reads CASSLTSGSSYNEQFF. CDR3 in DNA: TGTGCCAGCAGCTTAACTAGCGGAAGCTCCTACAATGAGCAGTTCTTC. J is TRBJ2-1 and V is TRBV11-2; 8 nucleotides agree with TRBD2. The V segment lost 2 bases and the J segment 0 bases; nucleotides outside the gene matches: 3. The length of the CDR3 is 16 residues. Germline assignment: CDR1 SGHAT and CDR2 FQNNGV.

The chain recombines TRBV7-8 with TRBJ2-7; D is uncertain. The CDR3 is 11 amino acids. V lost 5 bases and J lost 4, with 6 bases in between. Germline V lookup: CDR1 SGHVS, CDR2 FQNEAQ. CDR3: CASSPKYEQYF. The CDR3 coding sequence is TGTGCCAGCAGCCCAAAATACGAGCAGTACTTC. Using reference TRBV7-8 and TRBJ2-7 for the parts outside the CDR3, the full variable domain is GAGVSQSPRYKVAKRGQDVALRCDPISGHVSLFWYQQALGQGPEFLTYFQNEAQLDKSGLPSDRFFAERPEGSVSTLKIQRTQQEDSAVYLCASSPKYEQYFGPGTRLTVT.

The J gene is TRBJ2-2, the V gene TRBV5-4, with D unresolved. CDR1 is SGHNT and CDR2 is YYREEE in the germline V gene (reference sequence). This CDR3 is built from 14 residues. The V gene lost 4 bases and the J gene lost 0 bases, with 7 bases spanning the gap. CDR3 residues: CASSVTANTGELFF. Here the CDR3 DNA reads TGTGCCAGCAGCGTAACGGCGAACACCGGGGAGCTGTTTTTT.

The gene calls are TRBV12-5 and TRBJ1-1, with D hard to call. The CDR3 runs 12 residues. Germline V gives CDR1 LGHNT, CDR2 FRNRAP. Trimming removed 7 bases from V and 3 bases from J, with 9 bases in between. For the CDR3, the DNA is TGTGCTAGTGCCGGGGATTACACTGAAGCTTTCTTT. Its protein is CASAGDYTEAFF.

This clone turned up a few times. The V call is TRBV5-6, the J call TRBJ2-3, with D uncertain. From germline, CDR1 is SGHDT and CDR2 YYEEEE. Trimming took off 4 bases at V and 2 bases at J, with 11 bases between the two ends. This CDR3 is built from 14 residues. CDR3 coding DNA: TGTGCCAGCAGCCATCAGACTTTCACAGATACGCAGTATTTT. Its protein product is CASSHQTFTDTQYF.

The chain recombines TRBV7-9 with TRBJ2-3; 10 nucleotides match TRBD2. The ends lost 2 bases at V and 2 bases at J; junction bases unmatched: 13. The CDR3 runs to 19 residues. CDR1 is SEHNR, CDR2 FQNEAQ, per germline (reference sequence). CDR3 sequence: CASSLSLLAGVGPTDTQYF. The CDR3 DNA follows: TGTGCCAGCAGCTTATCGCTTCTAGCGGGGGTCGGGCCCACAGATACGCAGTATTTT. Variable domain in full (rest from reference TRBV7-9 and TRBJ2-3): DTGVSQNPRHKITKRGQNVTFRCDPISEHNRLYWYRQTLGQGPEFLTYFQNEAQLEKSRLLSDRFSAERPKGSFSTLEIQRTEQGDSAMYLCASSLSLLAGVGPTDTQYFGPGTRLTVL.

V gene TRBV15 combines with J gene TRBJ2-1, with 10 bases that match TRBD2. This CDR3 has 16 amino acids. Germline V CDR1 and CDR2: LNHNV, YYDKDF (reference sequence). J gave up 5 bases and V 0 bases, and 4 bases lay outside the gene matches. CDR3 bases: TGTGCCACCAGCAGAGACGGACTAGCGGTCGACAATGAGCAGTTCTTC. Translating it yields CATSRDGLAVDNEQFF. Based on the CDR3 plus reference TRBV15 and TRBJ2-1, the full variable domain is DAMVIQNPRYQVTQFGKPVTLSCSQTLNHNVMYWYQQKSSQAPKLLFHYYDKDFNNEADTPDNFQSRRPNTSFCFLDIRSPGLGDTAMYLCATSRDGLAVDNEQFFGPGTRLTVL.

The chain uses TRBV5-6 and TRBJ2-2; D might be TRBD2 (5 bases). The CDR3 contains 17 residues. The germline gives CDR1 SGHDT, CDR2 YYEEEE. Trimming took off 0 bases at V and 4 bases at J, with 16 bases between the two ends. CDR3 sequence (DNA): TGTGCCAGCAGCTTGGGGGTTGGAGGCCTAGTCACCGGGGAGCTGTTTTTT. It codes for CASSLGVGGLVTGELFF.